The clone carrying this TCR beta chain was counted ten times or more. Its antigen remains unidentified. TCRdb ran MiXCR on the RACE reads and lists one entry per CDR3 protein. Seen here are roughly 360,000 distinct CDR3 sequences, 4.8% observed once, and the top ten hold 2% to 2.5%. The data belong to a study of human T cells and chemical hapten exposure. General observations from the study: Controls had significantly fewer large CDR3 similarity clusters than were formed by expanded TCRs.

Trimming removed 3 bases from V and 1 base from J, with 15 bases in between. This CDR3 region has 16 residues. CDR1 and CDR2 from the germline V gene are SGHRS and YFSETQ. Described time point: patch test 1, 2 weeks after DPC sensitization. Described treatment: therapeutic diphenylcyclopropenone sensitization with weekly scalp DPC. At every patch-test visit, blood was drawn before the patch test was applied. Unfractionated whole blood was the source of the extracted total RNA. Sequenced material: whole blood, taken in connection with sensitization to the hapten diphenylcyclopropenone (DPC). The chain recombines TRBV5-1 with TRBJ2-3; perhaps TRBD1 as D (6 bases). The TCR comes from a woman between 45 and 65 years old with alopecia areata. Some clones in this sample may be carry-over from other donors' samples. The CDR3, as DNA: TGCGCCAGCAGCTCCGTACAGGGCTTTGGCACAGATACGCAGTATTTT. Translated, it gives CASSSVQGFGTDTQYF.